This entry is about one T cell receptor beta chain. Treatment defined: preoperative locoregional IRX-2 cytokine immunotherapy. This phase Ib study tested locoregional IRX-2 cytokine immunotherapy given before surgery. Germline V CDR1 and CDR2: MNHNS, SASEGT. The CDR3 runs 13 residues. Trimming left V 1 base short and J 3 bases short, with 4 bases between. This record belongs to a study of preoperative IRX-2 immunotherapy in early breast cancer. Clones were sequenced by immunoSEQ multiplex PCR, and TCRdb holds only the in-frame ones, with some missing. The repertoire consists of roughly 630 clones, with under 80% occurring once and the leading ten covering around 8%.

The chain uses TRBV6-1 and TRBJ1-3; no reliable D call. The specimen was lymph node tissue, collected before IRX-2 immunotherapy. This clonotype originated in a human donor with breast cancer. This chain's CDR3 is CASSEGLGNTIYF. The CDR3 DNA follows: TGTGCCAGCAGTGAAGGTCTTGGAAACACCATATATTTT.